This T cell receptor beta chain was identified in a study of OX40 agonist ivuxolimab in advanced cancers. Study as a whole: Patients in the trial were receiving intravenous ivuxolimab every 2 weeks, at doses of 0.01 to 10 mg/kg. Subjects had a mean age of about 60 years, with a range of about 23 to 85; almost 85% were male. A history of anti-PD-1, anti-PD-L1 or anti-CTLA-4 therapy was acceptable, and about 37% had some. Findings and limits, study-wide: CD8+ T cells averaged more expanded clones than CD4+.

Libraries were prepared by immunoSEQ multiplex PCR; TCRdb keeps only in-frame clonotypes and omits some of them. The repertoire holds 65,000 or so clones, with 87% as singletons. In this sample, this clone turned up a few times. Its cognate antigen is unknown. The germline CDR1 and CDR2 sequences are MNHEY and SVGAGI. The V gene end was trimmed by 10 bases and the J gene end by 1 base; junction bases not matched to a gene: 6. The CDR3 length is 13 residues. Specimen: CD4+ or CD8+ T cells sorted from blood, collected in a trial of the OX40 agonist ivuxolimab. The rearrangement uses TRBV6-5 and TRBJ1-1; 7 positions agree with TRBD1. This TCR derives from an adult with an advanced solid tumor such as melanoma, head and neck, liver or kidney cancer. The CDR3, as DNA: TGTGCCACCACGACAGGGACGAACACTGAAGCTTTCTTT. Amino acids: CATTTGTNTEAFF.